This passage covers 7 T cell receptor beta chains from one sample sequenced in a study of vaccination and CD4 T cells after COVID-19. The treatment: roughly 10-day PBMC culture with coronavirus spike peptide pools or control peptides (ViraFEST assay). Gathering of the CD4+ T cells, from the unexposed donor, took place before the COVID-19 pandemic (2011-2018). Cultured CD4+ T-cell DNA underwent Oncomine TCR Beta short-read sequencing. Genomic DNA was isolated from CD4+ T cells that had been cultured. MiXCR, run by TCRdb on the PCR reads, gives a single entry per CDR3 protein. The sample shows thousands of distinct CDR3 sequences, less than 35% of them seen only once. The antigens for these receptors are not known. What was sequenced was CD4+ T cells from blood, cultured in vitro. These receptors all come from a human donor in good health.

This clonotype was counted between two and nine times. V gene TRBV6-2 or TRBV6-3 combines with J gene TRBJ1-5; TRBD1 aligns across 7 bases. CDR1 is MNHEY, CDR2 SVGEGT, per germline. The V gene end was trimmed by 5 bases and the J gene end by 0 bases; junction bases not matched to a gene: 10. The CDR3 runs 17 residues. CDR3 bases: TGTGCCAGCAGTCCTCGACAGGGCGATTATAGCAATCAGCCCCAGCATTTT. It translates to CASSPRQGDYSNQPQHF.

The chain links TRBV6-2 or TRBV6-3 to TRBJ2-7, with TRBD1 matching over 10 bases. The germline V gene has CDR1 MNHEY and CDR2 SVGEGT. The CDR3 is 16 residues long. V shed 0 bases and J 4 bases; nucleotides not matched to a gene: 6. The CDR3 sequence: CASSYSKGTGVYEQYF. The CDR3 DNA reads TGTGCCAGCAGTTACTCGAAAGGGACAGGGGTTTACGAGCAGTACTTC.

This clonotype came up a few times. J is TRBJ2-1 and V is TRBV27; 7 bases align to TRBD1. With V trimmed by 5 bases and J by 9 bases, 7 bases remained unmatched. The V gene's germline CDR1 is MNHEY and CDR2 SMNVEV (reference sequence). The CDR3 is 13 amino acids. The CDR3 DNA reads as TGTGCCAGCAGTATACAGGGGCAAGGTGAGCAGTTCTTC. It codes for CASSIQGQGEQFF.

The CDR3 region is CASSSLLTGSTDTQYF. The CDR3 bases are TGTGCCAGCAGCTCACTCCTGACAGGGAGCACAGATACGCAGTATTTT. The rearrangement links TRBV7-9 to TRBJ2-3; TRBD1 aligns across 7 bases. Germline lookup yields CDR1 SEHNR and CDR2 FQNEAQ (reference sequence). The CDR3 is 16 amino acids. V trimming: 4 bases; J trimming: 0 bases; junction bases outside the gene matches: 7. The variable domain in full, with the rest retrieved from reference TRBV7-9 and TRBJ2-3, is DTGVSQNPRHKITKRGQNVTFRCDPISEHNRLYWYRQTLGQGPEFLTYFQNEAQLEKSRLLSDRFSAERPKGSFSTLEIQRTEQGDSAMYLCASSSLLTGSTDTQYFGPGTRLTVL.

In this sample, this clonotype turned up a few times. The chain links TRBV7-2 to TRBJ2-1, with a weak D call TRBD2 (6 bases). The length of the CDR3 is 14 residues. The V and J ends lost 4 bases and 5 bases respectively, with 12 bases between them. The germline CDR1 and CDR2 sequences are SGHTA and FQGNSA. In DNA, the CDR3 is TGTGCCAGCAGCTCCCTGGGAGGCAACAATGAGCAGTTCTTC. This translates into CASSSLGGNNEQFF.

The V gene is TRBV9, the J gene TRBJ2-7; a weak D match, TRBD2 (5 bases). Trimming stripped 3 bases from V and 9 bases from J, with 13 bases between. The CDR3 consists of 12 residues. Germline CDR1 reads SGDLS; CDR2 reads YYNGEE. The CDR3 coding sequence is TGTGCCAGCAGCGACCCGGGAAAGGTGCAGTACTTC. Amino acids: CASSDPGKVQYF. Full variable domain (outside the CDR3, taken from reference TRBV9 and TRBJ2-7): DSGVTQTPKHLITATGQRVTLRCSPRSGDLSVYWYQQSLDQGLQFLIQYYNGEERAKGNILERFSAQQFPDLHSELNLSSLELGDSALYFCASSDPGKVQYFGPGTRLTVT.

This clonotype was picked up a small number of times. The chain has TRBV24-1 and TRBJ2-1; D possibly corresponds to TRBD2 (6 bases). The CDR3 runs 12 residues. Trimming pared 9 bases from V and 5 bases from J, leaving 10 bases between. Germline CDR1 reads KGHDR; CDR2 reads SFDVKD. CDR3 in DNA: TGTGCCACCGGGGGGAGTAACAATGAGCAGTTCTTC. It is translated as CATGGSNNEQFF.